These 6 T cell receptor beta chains came from one sample sequenced in a study of cytomegalovirus exposure and HLA in healthy donors. The repertoire was sequenced with immunoSEQ multiplex PCR; TCRdb's copy has only in-frame clones and lacks some. The sample has about 68,000 clones, about nine tenths seen once. The sample was PBMCs. These receptors came from a man between 18 and 29 years old in good health and CMV-seronegative.

This chain connects TRBV15 to TRBJ1-2, with TRBD1 matching 12 bases. V was pared by 2 bases and J by 5 bases, with 3 bases of the junction left unmatched. Per the germline V gene, CDR1 is LNHNV and CDR2 is YYDKDF (reference sequence). The CDR3 is 15 amino acids. The CDR3 DNA follows: TGTGCCACCAGCAGACCGGGACAGGGGGCTTATGGCTACACCTTC. Its translation: CATSRPGQGAYGYTF.

The genes are TRBV29-1 and TRBJ1-2; 8 bases match TRBD1. Germline CDR1 is SQVTM and CDR2 is ANQGSEA. This CDR3 comprises 13 residues. The trim removed 4 bases at V and 8 bases at J, leaving 9 bases unmatched. The CDR3 DNA is TGCAGCGTTGTCGGCCAGGGGGCGTGGGGCTACACCTTC. As protein: CSVVGQGAWGYTF.

The chain employs TRBV5-6 and TRBJ2-3, with 7 bases matching TRBD1. J was trimmed by 3 bases and V by 4 bases; bases with no gene match: 8. The CDR3 runs to 15 residues. CDR1 and CDR2 (germline): SGHDT, YYEEEE. This CDR3 reads CASSPGQSLTDTQYF. CDR3 in DNA: TGTGCCAGCAGCCCGGGACAGTCCCTTACAGATACGCAGTATTTT.

The J gene is TRBJ2-2, the V gene TRBV5-6; TRBD1 matches 7 bases. V lost 3 bases and J lost 4; bases outside the gene matches: 6. This CDR3 region has 15 residues. Germline V gene sequence: CDR1 SGHDT, CDR2 YYEEEE. CDR3 sequence (DNA): TGTGCCAGCAGCTCGGGACAGAGGACCACCGGGGAGCTGTTTTTT. This codes for CASSSGQRTTGELFF.

The V gene is TRBV9, the J gene TRBJ2-6, with 7 nucleotides matching TRBD2. The CDR3 consists of 19 residues. The germline CDR1 and CDR2 sequences are SGDLS and YYNGEE. With V trimmed by 4 bases and J by 0 bases, 13 bases remained unmatched. CDR3 residues: CASSFPALGGSSGANVLTF. The CDR3 bases are TGTGCCAGCAGCTTCCCTGCCCTAGGCGGGAGCTCTGGGGCCAACGTCCTGACTTTC. Full variable domain (outside the CDR3, taken from reference TRBV9 and TRBJ2-6): DSGVTQTPKHLITATGQRVTLRCSPRSGDLSVYWYQQSLDQGLQFLIQYYNGEERAKGNILERFSAQQFPDLHSELNLSSLELGDSALYFCASSFPALGGSSGANVLTFGAGSRLTVL.

V is TRBV19 and J is TRBJ1-1; 9 nucleotides agree with TRBD1. CDR3 length: 16 amino acids. The junction had 4 bases not matched to a gene; V was cut back by 2 bases and J by 0 bases. Germline CDR1 is LNHDA and CDR2 is SQIVND (reference sequence). The CDR3 nucleotides are TGTGCCAGTAGTATATCACAGGGGGCATTGAACACTGAAGCTTTCTTT. It specifies CASSISQGALNTEAFF.